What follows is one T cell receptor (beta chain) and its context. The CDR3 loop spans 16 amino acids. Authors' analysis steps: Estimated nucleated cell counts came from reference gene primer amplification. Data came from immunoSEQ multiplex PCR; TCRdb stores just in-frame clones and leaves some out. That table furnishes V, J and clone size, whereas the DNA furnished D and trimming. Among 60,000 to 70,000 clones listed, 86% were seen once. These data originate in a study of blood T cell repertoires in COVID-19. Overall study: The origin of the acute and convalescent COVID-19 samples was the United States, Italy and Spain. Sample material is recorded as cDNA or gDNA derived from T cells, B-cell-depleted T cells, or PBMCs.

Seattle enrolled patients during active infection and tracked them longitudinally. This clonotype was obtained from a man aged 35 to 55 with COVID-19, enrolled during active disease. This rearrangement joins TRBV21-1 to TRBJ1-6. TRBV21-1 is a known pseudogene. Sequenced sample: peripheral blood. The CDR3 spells CASSFQGRLVVSPLHF. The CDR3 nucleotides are TGTGCCAGCAGCTTCCAGGGAAGACTAGTGGTTTCACCCCTCCACTTT.